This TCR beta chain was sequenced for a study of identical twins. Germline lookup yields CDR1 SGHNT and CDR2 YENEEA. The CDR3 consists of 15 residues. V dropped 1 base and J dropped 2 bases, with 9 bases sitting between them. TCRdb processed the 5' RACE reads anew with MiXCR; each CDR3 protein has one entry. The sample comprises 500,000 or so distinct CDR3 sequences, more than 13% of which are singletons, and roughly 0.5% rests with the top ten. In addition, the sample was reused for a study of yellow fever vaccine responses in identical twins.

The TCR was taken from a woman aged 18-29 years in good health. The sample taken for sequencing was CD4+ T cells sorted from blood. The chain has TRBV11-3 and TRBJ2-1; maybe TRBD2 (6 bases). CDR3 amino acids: CASSLGEETYNEQFF. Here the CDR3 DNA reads TGTGCCAGCAGCTTAGGGGAGGAGACCTACAATGAGCAGTTCTTC.